These T cell receptor beta chains were read from a single sample in a study of spatial heterogeneity in lung cancer. TCRdb itself ran the 5' RACE reads through MiXCR, one entry per CDR3 protein. The data show nearly 95,000 distinct CDR3 sequences, with approximately 19% seen just once and just over 20% held by the top ten. The sample consisted of PBMCs, taken at follow-up. The receptors were gathered from a male donor with early-stage non-small cell lung cancer. Each CDR3 is given with its conserved first and last residue.

>TRBV6-5|15|TRBJ2-3
CASSYLRGGTDTQYF
>TRBV18|15|TRBJ2-3
CASSSRDGYTDTQYF
>TRBV29-1|12|TRBJ2-5
CSVADILETQYF
>TRBV29-1|10|TRBJ1-2
CSAFFDGYTF
>TRBV7-8|12|TRBJ2-3
CASTQDGNTQYF
>TRBV19|15|TRBJ2-2
CASSISGTNTGELFF
>TRBV20-1|16|TRBJ2-2
CSATTSGRAHTGELFF
>TRBV20-1|14|TRBJ2-3
CSALNLRSTDTQYF
>TRBV29-1|15|TRBJ2-5
CSVEDGTVPRETQYF
>TRBV6-5|16|TRBJ1-5
CASSPGGQINGQPQHF
>TRBV29-1|14|TRBJ2-7
CSVAVGAGGYEQYF
>TRBV5-1|12|TRBJ2-2
CASRPNTGELFF
>TRBV4-3|16|TRBJ2-3
CASSQEHRGVRDTQYF